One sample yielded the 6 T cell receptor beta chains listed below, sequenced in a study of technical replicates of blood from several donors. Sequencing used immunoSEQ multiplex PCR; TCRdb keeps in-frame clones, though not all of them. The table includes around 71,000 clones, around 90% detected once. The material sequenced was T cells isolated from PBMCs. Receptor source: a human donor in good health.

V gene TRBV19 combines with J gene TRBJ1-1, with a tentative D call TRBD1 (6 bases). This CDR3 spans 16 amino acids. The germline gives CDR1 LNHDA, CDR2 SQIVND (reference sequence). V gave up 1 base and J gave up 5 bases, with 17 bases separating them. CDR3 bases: TGTGCCAGTAGTATAGGGTACAGGGAGGGTGGGACTGAAGCTTTCTTT. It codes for CASSIGYREGGTEAFF. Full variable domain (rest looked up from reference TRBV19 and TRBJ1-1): DGGITQSPKYLFRKEGQNVTLSCEQNLNHDAMYWYRQDPGQGLRLIYYSQIVNDFQKGDIAEGYSVSREKKESFPLTVTSAQKNPTAFYLCASSIGYREGGTEAFFGQGTRLTVV.

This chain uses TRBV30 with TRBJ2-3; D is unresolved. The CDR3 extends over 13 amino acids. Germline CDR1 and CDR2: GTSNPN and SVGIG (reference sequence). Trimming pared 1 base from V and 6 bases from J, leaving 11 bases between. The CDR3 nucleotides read TGTGCCTGGAGTGCCCGTAGTGCTGATACGCAGTATTTT. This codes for CAWSARSADTQYF.

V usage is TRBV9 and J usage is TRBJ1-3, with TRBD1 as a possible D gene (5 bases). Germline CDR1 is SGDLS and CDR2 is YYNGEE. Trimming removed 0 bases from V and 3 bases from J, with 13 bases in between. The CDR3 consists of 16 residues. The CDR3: CASSVAEQDVGNTIYF. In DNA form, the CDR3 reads TGTGCCAGCAGCGTAGCTGAACAGGACGTTGGAAACACCATATATTTT.

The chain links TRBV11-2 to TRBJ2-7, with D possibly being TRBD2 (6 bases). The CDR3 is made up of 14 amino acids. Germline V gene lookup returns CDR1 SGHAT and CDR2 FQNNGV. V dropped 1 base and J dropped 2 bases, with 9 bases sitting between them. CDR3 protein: CASSLGTNAYEQYF. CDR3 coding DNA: TGTGCCAGCAGCTTAGGGACTAATGCCTACGAGCAGTACTTC.

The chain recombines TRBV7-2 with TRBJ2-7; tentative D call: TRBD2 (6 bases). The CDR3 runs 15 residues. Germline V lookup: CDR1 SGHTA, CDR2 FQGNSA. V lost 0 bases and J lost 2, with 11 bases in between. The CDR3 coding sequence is TGTGCCAGCAGCTTAGCTAGCGGATCAACCTACGAGCAGTACTTC. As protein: CASSLASGSTYEQYF.

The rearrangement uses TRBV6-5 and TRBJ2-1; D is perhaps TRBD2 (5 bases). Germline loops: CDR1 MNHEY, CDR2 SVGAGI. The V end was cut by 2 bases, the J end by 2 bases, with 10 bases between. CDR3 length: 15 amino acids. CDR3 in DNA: TGTGCCAGCAGTTACATCGGAGGTCCCTACAATGAGCAGTTCTTC. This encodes CASSYIGGPYNEQFF.